This entry lists 7 T cell receptor beta chains sequenced from one sample in a study of identifying expanded T cells in peripheral blood. The repertoire was sequenced with immunoSEQ multiplex PCR; TCRdb's copy has only in-frame clones and lacks some. The table has roughly 81,000 clones, roughly 89% seen once. The sample was blood. The origin of the receptors is a person aged 18 to 70 in good health.

In DNA form, the CDR3 reads TGTGCCAGCAGCTCGGGACTAGCGCCCTCAGTGGTAAATACGCAGTATTTT. Amino acids: CASSSGLAPSVVNTQYF. The chain uses TRBV7-2 and TRBJ2-3; 10 bases are shared with TRBD2. The CDR3 loop spans 17 amino acids. With 4 bases clipped from V and 7 bases from J, the junction kept 14 bases outside the gene matches. CDR1 SGHTA and CDR2 FQGNSA come from the germline V gene.

This rearrangement joins TRBV6-1 to TRBJ1-4; tentative D call: TRBD1 (5 bases). V dropped 4 bases and J dropped 1 base, with 13 bases sitting between them. CDR1 and CDR2 from the germline V gene are MNHNS and SASEGT. The CDR3 is 16 residues long. The CDR3 reads CASSAPPGRTNEKLFF. The CDR3 DNA follows: TGTGCCAGCAGTGCGCCTCCGGGACGAACTAATGAAAAACTGTTTTTT.

A remark on this clone: Mismatch with germline at one junction end may stem from a read error. The chain uses TRBV10-3 and TRBJ2-3; 9 nucleotides line up with TRBD2. Germline loops: CDR1 ENHRY, CDR2 SYGVKD. The CDR3 sequence is 14 residues long. Here the CDR3 DNA reads TGTGCCAGCAGTGTAGCGGGAGCCACAGATACGCAGTATTTT. Protein: CASSVAGATDTQYF.

The table lists this clone with a count of one. The CDR3 region is CASSPPAGWANVLTF. CDR3 sequence (DNA): TGTGCCAGCTCACCACCGGCGGGGTGGGCCAACGTCCTGACTTTC. This chain connects TRBV18 to TRBJ2-6; TRBD2 is a possible D gene (6 bases). CDR1 KGHSH and CDR2 LQKENI come from the germline V gene. V lost 0 bases and J lost 5, with 8 bases in between. This CDR3 spans 15 amino acids.

The genes are TRBV19 and TRBJ1-2, with D maybe TRBD1 (5 bases). The V end was cut by 3 bases, the J end by 6 bases, with 14 bases between. Germline V gene data show CDR1 as LNHDA and CDR2 as SQIVND (reference sequence). CDR3 length: 14 amino acids. The DNA of the CDR3 is TGTGCCAGTAGTATCCTTCAGGGAAGGGATGGCTACACCTTC. Translation gives CASSILQGRDGYTF. Full variable domain (outside the CDR3, taken from reference TRBV19 and TRBJ1-2): DGGITQSPKYLFRKEGQNVTLSCEQNLNHDAMYWYRQDPGQGLRLIYYSQIVNDFQKGDIAEGYSVSREKKESFPLTVTSAQKNPTAFYLCASSILQGRDGYTFGSGTRLTVV.

This clone was detected only once. V gene TRBV19 combines with J gene TRBJ1-2, with a tentative D call TRBD1 (6 bases). Germline CDR1 reads LNHDA; CDR2 reads SQIVND (reference sequence). The length of the CDR3 is 15 residues. V dropped 5 bases and J dropped 1 base, with 14 bases sitting between them. The CDR3 region is CASSPWTVNNYGYTF. For the CDR3, the DNA is TGTGCCAGTAGTCCCTGGACAGTCAATAACTATGGCTACACCTTC.

This chain uses TRBV15 with TRBJ1-1; D gene unclear. The CDR3 runs to 13 residues. The germline gives CDR1 LNHNV, CDR2 YYDKDF (reference sequence). Trimming removed 0 bases from V and 8 bases from J, with 10 bases in between. CDR3 nucleotide sequence: TGTGCCACCAGCAGAGATAGTTCCGGGGAAGCTTTCTTT. Protein product: CATSRDSSGEAFF.